The present T cell receptor beta chain was sequenced within a study of shared clonotypes between healthy human individuals. Of note for this clone: Antigen: not known.

Each subset's genomic DNA was split evenly across several immunoSEQ plates. Sequencing was performed with immunoSEQ multiplex PCR; in TCRdb, only in-frame clones are kept and a portion is missing. The sample yields roughly 2.6 million clones, around nine tenths seen once. Germline V gene data show CDR1 as MGHRA and CDR2 as YSYEKL. This CDR3 spans 13 amino acids. The V gene lost 11 bases and the J gene lost 2 bases, with 12 bases spanning the gap. Memory CD4+ cells were the fraction left after CD45RA+ naive selection. Findings of the study overall: Clonotypes shared by all four donors outscored non-shared clonotypes in generation probability. In general, naive subsets displayed greater estimated richness than memory subsets did.

The chain joins TRBV4-1 to TRBJ2-2; the D gene is possibly TRBD2 (6 bases). Sequencing input: naive CD4+ T cells sorted from blood. Documented subset: CD45RA+ positively selected. This TCR was sampled from a man aged 18-30 years in good health. The CDR3 is CAGGGPNTGELFF. The CDR3, as DNA: TGCGCCGGGGGAGGCCCCAACACCGGGGAGCTGTTTTTT.